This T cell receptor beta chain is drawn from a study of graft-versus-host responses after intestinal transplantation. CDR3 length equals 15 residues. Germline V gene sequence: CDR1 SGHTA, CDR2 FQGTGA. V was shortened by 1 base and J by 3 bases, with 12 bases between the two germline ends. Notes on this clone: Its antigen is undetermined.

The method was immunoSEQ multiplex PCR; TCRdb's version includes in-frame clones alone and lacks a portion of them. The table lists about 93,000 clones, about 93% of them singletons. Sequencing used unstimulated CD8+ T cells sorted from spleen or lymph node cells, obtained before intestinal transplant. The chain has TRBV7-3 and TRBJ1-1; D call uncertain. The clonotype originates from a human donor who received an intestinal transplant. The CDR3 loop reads CASSLNWAGDTEAFF. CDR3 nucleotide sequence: TGTGCCAGCAGCTTAAATTGGGCGGGAGACACTGAAGCTTTCTTT.